One sample yielded the 12 T cell receptor beta chains listed below, sequenced in a study of T cell repertoires in cytomegalovirus infection. MiXCR, applied by TCRdb to the reads, yields one record per CDR3 protein. The sample has about 200,000 distinct CDR3 sequences; roughly 9.8% are singletons. Source material: PBMCs. The receptors were sampled from a human donor in good health (CMV status not recorded). Some clones in this sample may be carry-over from other donors' samples.

V usage is TRBV6-2 or TRBV6-3 and J usage is TRBJ1-5, with a weak D call TRBD1 (5 bases). CDR3 length equals 14 residues. The germline CDR1 and CDR2 sequences are MNHEY and SVGEGT. Trimming cost V 9 bases and J 1 base, with 13 bases left between them. The CDR3 loop reads CASLGDRSNQPQHF. The CDR3, as DNA: TGTGCCAGTTTGGGAGACAGAAGCAATCAGCCCCAGCATTTT.

This clonotype was recorded only once. This rearrangement joins TRBV6-2 or TRBV6-3 to TRBJ2-1, with D perhaps TRBD1 (6 bases). The CDR3 is 14 residues long. The V end lost 6 bases, the J end lost 10 bases, and 19 bases lay between the germline ends. Germline V CDR1 and CDR2: MNHEY, SVGEGT. Here the CDR3 DNA reads TGTGCCAGCAGGGGGGCCAGGACGTGGGAGGAGCAGTTCTTC. It specifies CASRGARTWEEQFF.

In its sample, this clonotype was seen a few times. The V call is TRBV7-2, the J call TRBJ1-4, with 9 bases matching TRBD1. Germline V gives CDR1 SGHTA, CDR2 FQGNSA. Germline trimming cut 5 bases from V and 8 bases from J; bases unmatched to any gene: 9. The CDR3 spans 15 residues. The CDR3 reads CASSPTDRGLEKLFF. CDR3 nucleotide sequence: TGTGCCAGCAGCCCGACCGACAGGGGGTTGGAAAAACTGTTTTTT. The complete variable domain, with remaining parts taken from reference TRBV7-2 and TRBJ1-4, reads GAGVSQSPSNKVTEKGKDVELRCDPISGHTALYWYRQSLGQGLEFLIYFQGNSAPDKSGLPSDRFSAERTGGSVSTLTIQRTQQEDSAVYLCASSPTDRGLEKLFFGSGTQLSVL.

Many counts were recorded for this clonotype. The V call is TRBV6-4, the J call TRBJ2-6; D not resolved. Per germline, CDR1 MRHNA and CDR2 SNTAGT. The CDR3 length is 18 residues. V lost 4 bases and J 0 bases, leaving 16 bases between the germline ends. CDR3 in DNA: TGTGCCAGCAGTGGCCGAAGGGCAGCACCCTCTGGGGCCAACGTCCTGACTTTC. The encoded protein is CASSGRRAAPSGANVLTF.

The genes are TRBV29-1 and TRBJ2-3; 7 positions match TRBD1. CDR3 length equals 13 residues. The V segment lost 7 bases and the J segment 6 bases; nucleotides outside the gene matches: 10. Germline V gives CDR1 SQVTM, CDR2 ANQGSEA. The CDR3 loop is CSARLGGLDTQYF. In nucleotides, the CDR3 is TGCAGCGCCAGGTTAGGGGGCCTGGATACGCAGTATTTT.

The chain carries TRBV28 and TRBJ2-1; no clear D. The CDR3 consists of 15 residues. The V and J ends lost 2 bases and 0 bases respectively, with 8 bases between them. CDR1 is MDHEN, CDR2 SYDVKM, per germline. CDR3 DNA sequence: TGTGCCAGCAGTTTAATCTCCTACTCCTACAATGAGCAGTTCTTC. As protein: CASSLISYSYNEQFF.

This clonotype was recorded many times. The rearrangement links TRBV10-2 to TRBJ2-5, with D perhaps TRBD2 (5 bases). Germline lookup yields CDR1 WSHSY and CDR2 SAAADI. V lost 10 bases and J lost 5, with 14 bases in between. CDR3 length: 12 amino acids. The CDR3: CATGDAVETQYF. CDR3 DNA sequence: TGCGCCACCGGGGATGCTGTTGAGACCCAGTACTTC.

V gene TRBV4-1 combines with J gene TRBJ1-5, with no clear D. The V end lost 4 bases, the J end lost 1 base, and 8 bases lay between the germline ends. The CDR3 has 14 amino acids. Germline assignment: CDR1 MGHRA and CDR2 YSYEKL. CDR3 region: CASSLGLSNQPQHF. CDR3 coding DNA: TGCGCCAGCAGCCTCGGGTTGAGCAATCAGCCCCAGCATTTT.

The rearrangement joins TRBV15 to TRBJ1-1; no clear D. With 0 bases removed from V and 0 bases from J, the gap between germline ends came to 23 bases. CDR1 LNHNV and CDR2 YYDKDF come from the germline V gene (reference sequence). The CDR3 runs 20 residues. The CDR3 region has the DNA TGTGCCACCAGCAGAGATCCGAGGGTCCAAACCCACAAGGTGAACACTGAAGCTTTCTTT. This gives the protein CATSRDPRVQTHKVNTEAFF.

This clonotype was detected ten times or more. The gene calls are TRBV28 and TRBJ1-3, with TRBD1 matching over 7 bases. This CDR3 is built from 16 residues. CDR1 MDHEN and CDR2 SYDVKM come from the germline V gene. The junction had 13 bases not matched to a gene; V was cut back by 8 bases and J by 3 bases. In nucleotides, the CDR3 is TGTGCCAGCTCCCCCCCACAGGGGTCTTTTGGAAACACCATATATTTT. Protein product: CASSPPQGSFGNTIYF.

This clonotype has a count of ten or more. V gene TRBV6-8 combines with J gene TRBJ2-7; possibly TRBD1 for D (6 bases). V shed 2 bases and J shed 0 bases, with 11 bases lying between them. Germline V gene data show CDR1 as MNHGY and CDR2 as SAAAGT. The CDR3 consists of 15 residues. The CDR3 here is CASSYRDTSSYEQYF. The CDR3 bases are TGTGCCAGCAGTTACCGGGACACAAGCTCCTACGAGCAGTACTTC.

There are a few counts of this clonotype. The rearrangement links TRBV28 to TRBJ1-2; D possibly corresponds to TRBD1 (5 bases). The CDR3 is made up of 14 amino acids. Deletions cut 3 bases from V and 3 bases from J, with 11 bases between. Germline values: CDR1 MDHEN, CDR2 SYDVKM. CDR3 coding DNA: TGTGCCAGCAGTTTTCGGGGCCTATACTATGGCTACACCTTC. Protein sequence: CASSFRGLYYGYTF.